This T cell receptor beta chain was recorded in a study of Tregs in tolerant kidney transplant recipients. This clone was recorded only once. This table comes from immunoSEQ multiplex PCR, and its TCRdb copy is limited to in-frame clones, with some not included. Among fewer than 80,000 clones listed, less than 98% were seen once. Specimen: CD4+ T cells from blood, collected before the transplant. This sequence originates from a human donor who received a combined kidney and bone marrow transplant.

CDR3 residues: CASSRPGHGSYEQYF. The CDR3 DNA is TGTGCCAGCAGCCGTCCGGGACACGGTTCGTACGAGCAGTACTTC. This sequence joins TRBV7-2 and TRBJ2-7; D may be TRBD1 (6 bases). Trimming removed 5 bases at V and 4 bases at J, with 18 bases between. Germline CDR1 and CDR2: SGHTA and FQGNSA. The CDR3 extends over 15 amino acids.